These 29 T cell receptor beta chains came from one sample sequenced in a study of blood T cell repertoires in COVID-19. The assay was immunoSEQ multiplex PCR, and TCRdb's table has in-frame clones only and misses some. Among about 260,000 clones listed, around 88% were seen once. Sequencing was performed on PBMCs or T cells enriched from blood (not recorded which). The receptors originated from a woman aged 35 to 49 with acute COVID-19.

In its sample, this clone was seen a few times. This sequence joins TRBV5-6 and TRBJ1-5; 9 nucleotides align to TRBD1. Germline-derived CDR1 and CDR2 are SGHDT and YYEEEE. This CDR3 spans 15 amino acids. V lost 4 bases, J lost 0 bases, and 2 bases stayed unmatched. The CDR3, as DNA: TGTGCCAGCAGCGAGGGACAGGGTAGCAATCAGCCCCAGCATTTT. Translated, it gives CASSEGQGSNQPQHF.

V is TRBV6-5 and J is TRBJ2-7; D might be TRBD2 (5 bases). Trimming removed 10 bases at V and 1 base at J, with 20 bases between. CDR1 MNHEY and CDR2 SVGAGI come from the germline V gene. The CDR3 spans 15 residues. CDR3 residues: CATYGWSPGSYEQYF. The CDR3 nucleotides are TGTGCCACCTACGGTTGGAGCCCGGGATCCTACGAGCAGTACTTC.

V and J are TRBV5-8 and TRBJ2-3, with 11 bases fitting TRBD2. The CDR3 extends over 19 amino acids. Germline V gene data show CDR1 as SGHTS and CDR2 as YDEGEE. V was pared by 0 bases and J by 0 bases, with 9 bases of the junction left unmatched. The CDR3 here is CASSLDGTSGSVSTDTQYF. The CDR3 DNA reads as TGTGCCAGCAGCTTGGACGGTACTAGCGGGAGCGTGAGCACAGATACGCAGTATTTT.

The chain employs TRBV19 and TRBJ1-1; D not certain. The germline CDR1 and CDR2 sequences are LNHDA and SQIVND (reference sequence). The V gene lost 8 bases and the J gene lost 0 bases, with 10 bases spanning the gap. The CDR3 spans 13 residues. The CDR3, as DNA: TGTGCCAGTTCCTCTCAGATGAACACTGAAGCTTTCTTT. Residues: CASSSQMNTEAFF.

The chain joins TRBV27 to TRBJ1-1; perhaps TRBD1 as D (5 bases). This CDR3 has 12 residues. Between the trimmed V and J ends, which lost 5 bases and 7 bases, there was a span of 11 bases. Germline V lookup: CDR1 MNHEY, CDR2 SMNVEV (reference sequence). In DNA, the CDR3 is TGTGCCAGCAGTCCCATGGGGGGTGAAGCTTTCTTT. Residues: CASSPMGGEAFF.

J is TRBJ1-2 and V is TRBV24-1, with TRBD1 matching over 7 bases. Germline CDR1 reads KGHDR; CDR2 reads SFDVKD. V shed 7 bases and J 7 bases; nucleotides not matched to a gene: 8. The CDR3 sequence is 13 residues long. CDR3: CATRETGMSGYTF. The CDR3 nucleotides are TGTGCCACCAGAGAGACAGGGATGAGTGGCTACACCTTC.

This clone showed up just a few times. V usage is TRBV6-5 and J usage is TRBJ2-7; D is perhaps TRBD1 (6 bases). The CDR3 totals 15 residues. CDR1 and CDR2 (germline): MNHEY, SVGAGI. V was shortened by 2 bases and J by 2 bases, with 13 bases between the two germline ends. The CDR3 DNA reads TGTGCCAGCAGTTACGTCGCAGGGGAACCCTACGAGCAGTACTTC. Translation: CASSYVAGEPYEQYF.

The rearrangement links TRBV10-1 to TRBJ2-3; TRBD1 is a possible D gene (6 bases). CDR3 length: 14 residues. With 3 bases removed from V and 4 bases from J, the gap between germline ends came to 11 bases. Per germline, CDR1 WNHNN and CDR2 SYGVQD (reference sequence). The CDR3 region is CASSEQGLADTQYF. DNA of the CDR3: TGCGCCAGCAGTGAACAGGGTTTAGCAGATACGCAGTATTTT.

The chain uses TRBV5-5 and TRBJ1-5; D not resolved. The CDR3 is 14 residues long. V shed 0 bases and J shed 2 bases, with 6 bases lying between them. The V gene's germline CDR1 is SGHKS and CDR2 YYEKEE (reference sequence). Here the CDR3 reads CASSLGGGNQPQHF. As DNA, the CDR3 is TGTGCCAGCAGCTTGGGCGGGGGCAATCAGCCCCAGCATTTT.

The chain joins TRBV29-1 to TRBJ2-1, with 7 nucleotides matching TRBD1. Per germline, CDR1 SQVTM and CDR2 ANQGSEA. The junction had 11 bases not matched to a gene; V was cut back by 7 bases and J by 5 bases. The CDR3 is 14 residues long. CDR3 region: CSARLGQRNNEQFF. CDR3 DNA sequence: TGCAGCGCGCGCTTGGGACAGCGAAACAATGAGCAGTTCTTC.

V is TRBV19 and J is TRBJ1-2, with D uncertain. Trimming took off 5 bases at V and 5 bases at J, with 12 bases between the two ends. The CDR3 totals 13 residues. The germline V gene has CDR1 LNHDA and CDR2 SQIVND (reference sequence). The CDR3 nucleotides are TGTGCCAGTAGTCTGGCGAGGGATTATGGCTACACCTTC. Its translation: CASSLARDYGYTF.

The V and J genes are TRBV11-3 and TRBJ1-4; 7 bases line up with TRBD1. The V gene end was trimmed by 0 bases and the J gene end by 14 bases; junction bases not matched to a gene: 6. The CDR3 has 13 amino acids. Germline-derived CDR1 and CDR2 are SGHNT and YENEEA. For the CDR3, the DNA is TGTGCCAGCAGCTTAGATTTGAGGGGGCGGCTGTTTTTT. This encodes CASSLDLRGRLFF.

This rearrangement joins TRBV29-1 to TRBJ2-1; D possibly corresponds to TRBD2 (5 bases). Trimming took 3 bases from V and 9 from J, leaving 21 bases between them. Germline V lookup: CDR1 SQVTM, CDR2 ANQGSEA. CDR3 length equals 15 residues. In DNA form, the CDR3 reads TGCAGCGTTGAGGCCTGGACTCCCCAACGTGGTGAGCAGTTCTTC. Its translation: CSVEAWTPQRGEQFF.

The genes are TRBV3-1 (or the pseudogene TRBV3-2) and TRBJ1-1; D not certain. Germline V gene sequence: CDR1 LGHDT, CDR2 YNNKEL (reference sequence). This CDR3 comprises 15 residues. V was clipped by 6 bases and J by 1 base, with 15 bases between them. CDR3 sequence reads: CASSIDGSQNTEAFF. The CDR3 coding sequence is TGTGCCAGCAGTATAGACGGGTCACAGAACACTGAAGCTTTCTTT.

The V call is TRBV27, the J call TRBJ1-2, with D perhaps TRBD1 (6 bases). The ends were cut back, 5 bases at V and 7 bases at J, with 26 bases in the middle. CDR3 length: 17 residues. CDR1 MNHEY and CDR2 SMNVEV come from the germline V gene (reference sequence). CDR3 DNA: TGTGCCAGCAGTCCAACGGCCTACAGGGAAGGGAAGGGTGGCTACACCTTC. Its protein is CASSPTAYREGKGGYTF.

The chain links TRBV7-2 to TRBJ2-5; TRBD2 agrees at 14 bases. The CDR3 length is 15 residues. V dropped 3 bases and J dropped 5; count of bases not matched to a gene: 2. Germline CDR1 and CDR2: SGHTA and FQGNSA. The CDR3 DNA reads TGTGCCAGCAGCTTGGGACTAGCGGGAGCTGAGACCCAGTACTTC. This translates into CASSLGLAGAETQYF.

V is TRBV5-4 and J is TRBJ2-1; 9 bases map to TRBD1. Losses at the gene ends were 0 bases for V and 1 base for J; bases not matched to a gene: 5. The germline CDR1 and CDR2 sequences are SGHNT and YYREEE (reference sequence). This CDR3 has 17 amino acids. CDR3 sequence reads: CASSLGLGQGSYNEQFF. The CDR3 nucleotides are TGTGCCAGCAGCTTGGGGTTGGGACAGGGTTCCTACAATGAGCAGTTCTTC.

This clone came up a few times. The chain is built from TRBV28 and TRBJ1-1, with D perhaps matching TRBD1 (5 bases). The CDR3 consists of 13 residues. The germline V and J ends were trimmed by 2 bases and 7 bases, with 11 bases remaining between them. The germline gives CDR1 MDHEN, CDR2 SYDVKM. CDR3 DNA sequence: TGTGCCAGCAGTTTAAACGGGGGAAGTGAAGCTTTCTTT. Translating it yields CASSLNGGSEAFF.

V is TRBV7-8 and J is TRBJ2-5; 9 bases are a match to TRBD2. The CDR3 contains 17 residues. Germline CDR1 is SGHVS and CDR2 is FQNEAQ. The trim removed 5 bases at V and 2 bases at J, leaving 12 bases unmatched. The CDR3 sequence: CASSPDSSGADQETQYF. CDR3 in DNA: TGTGCCAGCAGCCCCGATTCTAGCGGGGCAGATCAAGAGACCCAGTACTTC.

The genes are TRBV5-1 and TRBJ1-1; D remains ambiguous. The CDR3 runs to 12 residues. V lost 8 bases and J 4 bases, leaving 12 bases between the germline ends. Germline lookup yields CDR1 SGHRS and CDR2 YFSETQ. CDR3 sequence: CASRDEGTEAFF. The CDR3 DNA reads as TGCGCCAGTAGAGATGAGGGCACTGAAGCTTTCTTT. Drawing the rest from reference TRBV5-1 and TRBJ1-1, the complete variable domain is KAGVTQTPRYLIKTRGQQVTLSCSPISGHRSVSWYQQTPGQGLQFLFEYFSETQRNKGNFPGRFSGRQFSNSRSEMNVSTLELGDSALYLCASRDEGTEAFFGQGTRLTVV.

The chain is built from TRBV5-1 and TRBJ2-2, with TRBD1 identical over 9 bases. This CDR3 contains 16 residues. After removal of 4 bases from V and 1 base from J, the junction contained 5 bases not matched to a gene. Germline CDR1 SGHRS, CDR2 YFSETQ. The DNA of the CDR3 is TGCGCCAGCAGCCCCGGGACAGGGATGAACACCGGGGAGCTGTTTTTT. It yields the protein CASSPGTGMNTGELFF.

This chain connects TRBV7-8 to TRBJ2-7; possible D gene TRBD2, 5 bases. This CDR3 spans 14 amino acids. Germline values: CDR1 SGHVS, CDR2 FQNEAQ. V was pared by 1 base and J by 3 bases, with 10 bases between. The CDR3 DNA reads TGTGCCAGCAGCTTAGAACGGGGATTCTACGAGCAGTACTTC. As protein: CASSLERGFYEQYF.

This chain links TRBV2 with TRBJ1-1; no clear D. Germline V lookup: CDR1 SNHLY, CDR2 FYNNEI. Trimming stripped 4 bases from V and 1 base from J, with 7 bases between. The CDR3 runs to 13 residues. The CDR3 DNA reads TGTGCCAGCAGTGGTAACACGAACACTGAAGCTTTCTTT. It is translated as CASSGNTNTEAFF.

The J gene is TRBJ2-7, the V gene TRBV7-8; D might be TRBD1 (6 bases). CDR3 size: 15 residues. Germline values: CDR1 SGHVS, CDR2 FQNEAQ. V was clipped by 1 base and J by 3 bases, with 13 bases between them. The CDR3 coding sequence is TGTGCCAGCAGCTTAGTGGTGGGGGCCCTCTACGAGCAGTACTTC. Residues: CASSLVVGALYEQYF.

This chain links TRBV7-8 with TRBJ2-2; 12 nucleotides line up with TRBD2. Germline lookup yields CDR1 SGHVS and CDR2 FQNEAQ. J gave up 0 bases and V 4 bases, and 3 bases lay outside the gene matches. The CDR3 spans 17 residues. CDR3 residues: CASSSRTSGANTGELFF. For the CDR3, the DNA is TGTGCCAGCAGCTCCCGGACTAGCGGGGCGAACACCGGGGAGCTGTTTTTT.

In this sample, this clone turned up a few times. This rearrangement joins TRBV28 to TRBJ1-1; TRBD1 is a possible D gene (5 bases). CDR1 is MDHEN and CDR2 is SYDVKM in the germline V gene. Between the trimmed V and J ends, which lost 3 bases and 5 bases, there was a span of 22 bases. This CDR3 is built from 17 residues. This CDR3 is CASSFYRLGGGDTEAFF. In nucleotides, the CDR3 is TGTGCCAGCAGTTTTTATAGATTGGGGGGTGGGGATACTGAAGCTTTCTTT. Together with reference TRBV28 and TRBJ1-1, the CDR3 gives the full variable domain: DVKVTQSSRYLVKRTGEKVFLECVQDMDHENMFWYRQDPGLGLRLIYFSYDVKMKEKGDIPEGYSVSREKKERFSLILESASTNQTSMYLCASSFYRLGGGDTEAFFGQGTRLTVV.

The chain is built from TRBV9 and TRBJ1-3, with D possibly matching TRBD1 (6 bases). CDR1 and CDR2 from the germline V gene are SGDLS and YYNGEE. The CDR3 is 15 residues long. The ends were cut back, 3 bases at V and 2 bases at J, with 12 bases in the middle. CDR3 in DNA: TGTGCCAGCAGCGCCCCGCCAGGGGCTGGAAACACCATATATTTT. Translating gives CASSAPPGAGNTIYF.

This clone was detected only once. The chain links TRBV5-1 to TRBJ2-1, with TRBD2 identical over 11 bases. Looked up from germline, CDR1 is SGHRS and CDR2 is YFSETQ. The ends lost 0 bases at V and 9 bases at J; junction bases unmatched: 8. CDR3 size: 16 residues. CDR3 sequence (DNA): TGCGCCAGCAGCTTGGTCCCCGGGACTAGCGGAATTGAGCAGTTCTTC. Its translation: CASSLVPGTSGIEQFF.

The rearrangement joins TRBV5-4 to TRBJ1-1, with D maybe TRBD1 (6 bases). The CDR3 sequence is 15 residues long. Germline-derived CDR1 and CDR2 are SGHNT and YYREEE (reference sequence). V was shortened by 6 bases and J by 1 base, with 16 bases between the two germline ends. In DNA form, the CDR3 reads TGTGCCAGCACCACGTTGGGGGCAGAGAACACTGAAGCTTTCTTT. Amino acid sequence: CASTTLGAENTEAFF.